This TCR beta chain was sequenced for a study of healthy donors' naive CD4 and CD8 T cells. Naive CD4+ cells were sorted as CD4+CD8-CD45RO-CD45RA+; naive CD8+ as CD8+CD4-CD45RA+CD27bright. Study-level findings and limits: Homeostatic proliferation of naive T cells was not examined as a bias source. Negatively charged CDR3s marked CD8+ lineage; positively charged CDR3s marked CD4+ lineage. Bulk sequencing left alpha and beta chains unpaired.

Starting from 450 to 550 ng of total RNA, TCR libraries were made with linear amplification. TCRdb re-called the reads through MiXCR, storing one row per CDR3 protein. Among around 200,000 distinct CDR3 sequences listed, about 76% were seen once. About this clonotype: What it binds is unknown.

Per germline, CDR1 ENHRY and CDR2 SYGVKD. Trimming took off 0 bases at V and 3 bases at J, with 20 bases between the two ends. CDR3 length equals 19 residues. The TCR sequence derives from a pool of human donors in good health; the sample pools cells from several healthy donors. Sequenced: naive CD4+ and CD8+ T cells sorted from blood, pooled from several donors. The gene calls are TRBV10-3 and TRBJ1-4; D not resolved. Written as DNA, the CDR3 is TGTGCCATCAGTGAGTCGGCCGACACGGGATGGGCGGCTAATGAAAAACTGTTTTTT. This translates into CAISESADTGWAANEKLFF.